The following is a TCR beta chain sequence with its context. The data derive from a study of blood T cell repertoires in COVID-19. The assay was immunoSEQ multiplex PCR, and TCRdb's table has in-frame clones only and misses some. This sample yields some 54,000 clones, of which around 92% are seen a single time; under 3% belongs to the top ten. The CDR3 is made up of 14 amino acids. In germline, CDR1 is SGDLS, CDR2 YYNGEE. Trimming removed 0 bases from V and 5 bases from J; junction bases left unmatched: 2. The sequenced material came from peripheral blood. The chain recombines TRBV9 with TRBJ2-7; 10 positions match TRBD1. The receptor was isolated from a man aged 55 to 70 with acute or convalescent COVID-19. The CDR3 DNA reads TGTGCCAGCAGCGTAGAGACAGGGGGCCACGAGCAGTACTTC. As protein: CASSVETGGHEQYF.